This T cell receptor (beta chain) was identified during a study of blood T cell repertoires in COVID-19. Trimming took off 1 base at V and 3 bases at J, with 7 bases between the two ends. CDR3 size: 13 residues. Per the germline V gene, CDR1 is MGHRA and CDR2 is YSYEKL. The authors' processing: Counts of nucleated cells, estimated from reference gene primer amplification, were obtained. Assay used: immunoSEQ multiplex PCR; TCRdb lists only in-frame clones, some missing. D and trimming come from the DNA, and the V and J calls and clone size come from that table. Altogether about 110,000 clones are present, 85% to 90% being singletons, with the ten largest covering 0.88%.

What was sequenced was peripheral blood. The sequence was obtained from a woman aged 45-59 years with active or convalescent COVID-19. This chain links TRBV4-1 with TRBJ2-7, with a possible D match to TRBD2 (6 bases). This chain's CDR3 is CASSQGDFYEQYF. The CDR3 DNA sequence: TGCGCCAGCAGCCAAGGGGACTTCTACGAGCAGTACTTC.